Following are 15 T cell receptor beta chains from one sample sequenced in a study of immune characterization of retroperitoneal liposarcoma. Each CDR3 protein is one row after TCRdb ran MiXCR on the PCR reads. The sample lists roughly 9,300 distinct CDR3 sequences, less than 40% occurring once. Material for sequencing was tumor tissue. All receptors come from a female donor with retroperitoneal liposarcoma.

The J gene is TRBJ2-1, the V gene TRBV27; D ambiguous. The CDR3 has 16 residues. Germline values: CDR1 MNHEY, CDR2 SMNVEV (reference sequence). Between the trimmed V and J ends, which lost 3 bases and 0 bases, there was a span of 12 bases. Here the CDR3 reads CASSLDGPGSYNEQFF. CDR3 nucleotide sequence: TGTGCCAGCAGTTTGGATGGGCCGGGCTCCTACAATGAGCAGTTCTTC.

The genes are TRBV6-5 and TRBJ2-3; the D is unclear. The CDR3 has 14 residues. The V end lost 2 bases, the J end lost 6 bases, and 12 bases lay between the germline ends. CDR1 MNHEY and CDR2 SVGAGI come from the germline V gene. The CDR3: CASSYSYNADTQYF. In DNA, the CDR3 is TGTGCCAGCAGTTACAGCTACAACGCGGATACGCAGTATTTT.

The chain joins TRBV10-2 to TRBJ2-5; D possibly corresponds to TRBD1 (6 bases). CDR3 length: 14 residues. Germline V gene sequence: CDR1 WSHSY, CDR2 SAAADI. Trimming pared 6 bases from V and 4 bases from J, leaving 15 bases between. The CDR3 nucleotides are TGCGCCAGCAGCGCAGGGGAACAGAGAGAGACCCAGTACTTC. Translation gives CASSAGEQRETQYF.

This clonotype is termed medium-sized. The rearrangement uses TRBV6-1 and TRBJ2-2; 8 nucleotides line up with TRBD1. Looked up from germline, CDR1 is MNHNS and CDR2 is SASEGT. The V segment lost 5 bases and the J segment 6 bases; nucleotides outside the gene matches: 8. The length of the CDR3 is 15 residues. The CDR3 DNA is TGTGCCAGCAGTTATACGACAGGGGAGGCCGGGGAGCTGTTTTTT. It codes for CASSYTTGEAGELFF.

By frequency in the sample, this clonotype is medium-sized. The chain recombines TRBV7-2 with TRBJ2-5, with D perhaps matching TRBD1 (6 bases). Germline V CDR1 and CDR2: SGHTA, FQGNSA. This CDR3 comprises 16 residues. Trimming took off 5 bases at V and 4 bases at J, with 20 bases between the two ends. The CDR3 is CASSLGRNRATETQYF. The CDR3 DNA is TGTGCCAGCAGCCTCGGGCGAAACAGGGCAACAGAGACCCAGTACTTC. Drawing the rest from reference TRBV7-2 and TRBJ2-5, the complete variable domain is GAGVSQSPSNKVTEKGKDVELRCDPISGHTALYWYRQSLGQGLEFLIYFQGNSAPDKSGLPSDRFSAERTGGSVSTLTIQRTQQEDSAVYLCASSLGRNRATETQYFGPGTRLLVL.

This chain connects TRBV6-1 to TRBJ2-1, with a weak D call TRBD1 (6 bases). This CDR3 contains 15 residues. Trimming removed 2 bases at V and 3 bases at J, with 11 bases between. Per germline, CDR1 MNHNS and CDR2 SASEGT. Here the CDR3 DNA reads TGTGCCAGCAGTGAACAGGGGATGGTCTACAATGAGCAGTTCTTC. It codes for CASSEQGMVYNEQFF.

In its sample, this clonotype was seen a few times. The chain joins TRBV11-3 to TRBJ2-2; D uncertain. Deletions cut 0 bases from V and 1 base from J, with 15 bases between. The CDR3 length is 18 residues. The germline CDR1 and CDR2 sequences are SGHNT and YENEEA. In DNA, the CDR3 is TGTGCCAGCAGCTTAGATTCCCCTCAGCGACGGAACACCGGGGAGCTGTTTTTT. It specifies CASSLDSPQRRNTGELFF.

This chain joins TRBV7-2 and TRBJ2-1; a weak D match, TRBD2 (7 bases). The V and J ends lost 1 base and 6 bases respectively, with 19 bases between them. Germline values: CDR1 SGHTA, CDR2 FQGNSA. CDR3 size: 17 residues. CDR3 coding DNA: TGTGCCAGCAGCTTAGTGTGGGGGGGCCAGGGAGGCAATGAGCAGTTCTTC. Encoded protein: CASSLVWGGQGGNEQFF.

The gene calls are TRBV27 and TRBJ2-3; D is ambiguous. V dropped 5 bases and J dropped 0 bases, with 6 bases sitting between them. Germline lookup yields CDR1 MNHEY and CDR2 SMNVEV (reference sequence). The CDR3 runs to 13 residues. CDR3 in amino acids: CASSPWSTDTQYF. CDR3 nucleotide sequence: TGTGCCAGCAGTCCCTGGAGCACAGATACGCAGTATTTT.

Concerning this clonotype itself: An end of the junction differs from the germline gene, which may be a read error. The V gene is TRBV7-1, the J gene TRBJ2-5, with 7 bases matching TRBD1. The end of the DNA fits TRBJ2-7 better, so the J call may be wrong. TRBV7-1 qualifies as an ORF whose function is uncertain. The CDR3 has 15 residues. CDR3 sequence: CDSSAGTDFSYEQYF. For the CDR3, the DNA is TGTGACAGCAGCGCTGGGACAGATTTCTCCTACGAGCAGTACTTC.

This chain links TRBV6-2 or TRBV6-3 with TRBJ2-7, with D maybe TRBD2 (7 bases). V gave up 3 bases and J gave up 3 bases, with 18 bases separating them. CDR3 size: 16 residues. Germline CDR1 is MNHEY and CDR2 is SVGEGT. CDR3 nucleotides: TGTGCCAGCAGTTATAGTCCTCGGGGGGCGTTCTACGAGCAGTACTTC. Amino acids: CASSYSPRGAFYEQYF.

The CDR3 DNA sequence: TGTGCCAGCAGTGAAGCAGACGACGGGCCCTACGAGCAGTACTTC. It yields the protein CASSEADDGPYEQYF. This rearrangement joins TRBV6-1 to TRBJ2-5; D is ambiguous. The J call may be mistaken, given a closer DNA end match to TRBJ2-7. The germline CDR1 and CDR2 sequences are MNHNS and SASEGT. The CDR3 is made up of 15 amino acids.

By proportion, this clonotype is medium-sized. This chain joins TRBV12-3 or TRBV12-4 and TRBJ2-1; 7 nucleotides match TRBD1. This CDR3 spans 14 amino acids. The junction had 13 bases not matched to a gene; V was cut back by 7 bases and J by 10 bases. This CDR3 is CASTPSTGIYEQFF. Written as DNA, the CDR3 is TGTGCCAGCACCCCTTCGACAGGGATTTACGAGCAGTTCTTC.

The chain joins TRBV27 to TRBJ2-2; D is unclear. The CDR3 sequence is 14 residues long. Between the trimmed V and J ends, which lost 4 bases and 1 base, there was a span of 7 bases. CDR1 and CDR2 (germline): MNHEY, SMNVEV (reference sequence). CDR3: CASSWVGNTGELFF. The DNA for the CDR3 is TGTGCCAGCAGTTGGGTGGGGAACACCGGGGAGCTGTTTTTT.

The rearrangement uses TRBV6-1 and TRBJ1-2; TRBD1 matches 8 bases. CDR1 MNHNS and CDR2 SASEGT come from the germline V gene. The CDR3 length is 14 residues. J gave up 7 bases and V 7 bases, and 11 bases lay outside the gene matches. In DNA, the CDR3 is TGTGCCAGCATTTCAACCCAGGGGGCCGGTGGCTACACCTTC. This sequence encodes CASISTQGAGGYTF.